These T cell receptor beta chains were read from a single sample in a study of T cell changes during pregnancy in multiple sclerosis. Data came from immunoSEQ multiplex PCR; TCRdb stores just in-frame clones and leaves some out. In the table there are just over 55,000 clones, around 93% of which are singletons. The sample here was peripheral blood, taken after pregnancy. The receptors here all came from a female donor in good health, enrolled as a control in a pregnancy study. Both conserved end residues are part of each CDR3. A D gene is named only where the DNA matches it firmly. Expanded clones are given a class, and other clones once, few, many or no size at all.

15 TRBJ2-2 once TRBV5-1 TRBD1 TGCGCCAGCAGCATCAGACAGGGGGAGACCGGGGAGCTGTTTTTT CASSIRQGETGELFF
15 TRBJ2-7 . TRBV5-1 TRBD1 TGCGCCAGCAGCTCCCCGGGACAGGGGTTCGACGAGCAGTACTTC CASSSPGQGFDEQYF
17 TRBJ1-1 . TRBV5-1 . TGCGCCAGCAGCCCGATCGAGGGGGTTCTCATGAACACTGAAGCTTTCTTT CASSPIEGVLMNTEAFF
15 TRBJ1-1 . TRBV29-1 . TGCAGCGTTGGGGGAGGGACGGGAATGAACACTGAAGCTTTCTTT CSVGGGTGMNTEAFF
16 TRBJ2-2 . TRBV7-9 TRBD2 TGTGCCAGCAGCTCACTAGCGGCTTCGAACACCGGGGAGCTGTTTTTT CASSSLAASNTGELFF
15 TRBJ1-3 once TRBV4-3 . TGCGCCAGCAGCCAAGATATCAGCTCTGGAAACACCATATATTTT CASSQDISSGNTIYF
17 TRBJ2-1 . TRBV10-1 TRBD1 TGCGCCAGCAGTGAACTACGACAGGGAGAGTCCTACAATGAGCAGTTCTTC CASSELRQGESYNEQFF
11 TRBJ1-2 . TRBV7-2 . TGTGCCAGCAGTCCCCCCAGTGGCTACACCTTC CASSPPSGYTF
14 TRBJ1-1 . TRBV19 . TGTGCCAGTAGGTCCAACAGGGTGAACACTGAAGCTTTCTTT CASRSNRVNTEAFF
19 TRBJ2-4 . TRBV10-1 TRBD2 TGCGCCAGCGTTGCCGGGACTAGCGGCCCTCCAGGAGCCAAAAACATTCAGTACTTC CASVAGTSGPPGAKNIQYF
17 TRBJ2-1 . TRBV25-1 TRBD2 TGTGCCAGCAGTAGGGGACTAGCGGGAGAGGGTTACAATGAGCAGTTCTTC CASSRGLAGEGYNEQFF